The T cell receptor (beta chain) described here comes from a study of blood T cell repertoires in COVID-19. Across the whole study: The analysed material was cDNA or gDNA that came from T cells, B-cell-depleted T cells, or PBMCs.

The CDR3 is 14 residues long. Germline loops: CDR1 SGHRS, CDR2 YFSETQ. The V gene lost 0 bases and the J gene lost 1 base, with 8 bases spanning the gap. Original data processing: Amplification of reference gene primers was used by the study to estimate nucleated cell counts. Here immunoSEQ multiplex PCR was the method, and the copy in TCRdb shows in-frame clones only, minus some. From that table come the V and J calls and clone size; the DNA was used to work out D and trimming. The sample records approximately 110,000 clones, roughly nine tenths being singletons. The TCR was taken from a woman older than 75 with acute or convalescent COVID-19. Sequenced sample: peripheral blood. V and J are TRBV5-1 and TRBJ2-7, with D perhaps matching TRBD1 (6 bases). CDR3 DNA: TGCGCCAGCAGCTTGGGACAGGTTTCCTACGAGCAGTACTTC. It codes for CASSLGQVSYEQYF.